The clone carrying this TCR beta chain was seen at least ten times. Its matching antigen is unknown. These data originate in a study of T cell repertoires in cytomegalovirus infection. The overall study: HLA-C-restricted CMV epitopes, recently identified, and well-studied HLA-B-restricted ones were used by the study. Indicated by public TCR beta signatures were CMV infection and matching HLA type. Whole-study results and caveats: The ex vivo response was dominated by HLA-C-restricted CMV-specific TCR beta clonotypes.

The V end was cut by 6 bases, the J end by 2 bases, with 18 bases between. Germline CDR1 SEHNR, CDR2 FQNEAQ (reference sequence). This CDR3 region has 16 residues. One entry per CDR3 protein results from TCRdb running MiXCR on the reads. This sample has about a million distinct CDR3 sequences, with 31% found just once. This TCR was sampled from a human donor in good health (CMV status not recorded). Some clones in this sample may be carry-over from other donors' samples. The V and J genes are TRBV7-9 and TRBJ2-3; D remains unclear. The sequencing used cultured CD8+ T cells from PBMCs, collected from culture after CMV antigen stimulation. CDR3 loop: CASRSNGDRNTDTQYF. The DNA for the CDR3 is TGTGCCAGCAGGTCCAATGGGGATCGCAACACAGATACGCAGTATTTT.